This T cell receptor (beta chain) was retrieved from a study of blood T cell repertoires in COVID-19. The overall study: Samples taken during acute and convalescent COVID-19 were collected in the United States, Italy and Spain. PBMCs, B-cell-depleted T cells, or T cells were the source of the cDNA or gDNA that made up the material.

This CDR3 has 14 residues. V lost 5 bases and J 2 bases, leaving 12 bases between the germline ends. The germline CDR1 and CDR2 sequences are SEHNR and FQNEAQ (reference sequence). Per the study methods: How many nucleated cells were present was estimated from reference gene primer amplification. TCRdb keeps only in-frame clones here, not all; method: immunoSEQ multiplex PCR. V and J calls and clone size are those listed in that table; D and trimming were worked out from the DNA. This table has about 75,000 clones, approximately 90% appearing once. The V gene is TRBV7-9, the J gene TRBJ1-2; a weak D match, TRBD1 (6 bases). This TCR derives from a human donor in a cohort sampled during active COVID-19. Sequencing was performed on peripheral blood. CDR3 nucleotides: TGTGCCAGCAGCGAAGGTACAGGGAACTATGGCTACACCTTC. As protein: CASSEGTGNYGYTF.